One and the same sample provided the 20 T cell receptor beta chains below, sequenced in a study of T-cell reconstitution after alpha-beta-depleted transplantation in children. Preparing the TCRbeta library involved the use of unique molecular identifiers. TCRdb redid the calling of the PCR reads with MiXCR, one entry per CDR3 protein. The sample lists around 250,000 distinct CDR3 sequences; around 9.6% were seen once. Specimen: PBMCs from the stem cell graft donor, collected from the stem cell graft. Receptors originate from a human donor who donated a stem cell graft to a child with SCID.

The rearrangement joins TRBV5-1 to TRBJ2-3; 15 nucleotides align to TRBD2. The germline gives CDR1 SGHRS, CDR2 YFSETQ. The CDR3 covers 17 residues. With V trimmed by 4 bases and J by 6 bases, 9 bases remained unmatched. The CDR3 here is CASSPRTSGGAGDTQYF. The CDR3 DNA reads TGCGCCAGCAGCCCCCGGACTAGCGGGGGGGCCGGGGATACGCAGTATTTT.

This clonotype was detected many times. The chain employs TRBV12-3 or TRBV12-4 and TRBJ2-7; TRBD1 matches at 7 bases. J lost 5 bases, V lost 5 bases, and 12 bases had no gene match. The CDR3 has 15 amino acids. CDR3 sequence (DNA): TGTGCCAGCAGTGCAAGGACAGGAAGGATCCACGAGCAGTACTTC. Translation gives CASSARTGRIHEQYF.

This clonotype was found many times. The CDR3, as DNA: TGTGCCAGCAGCGTATATGCGGAAGGGGAGACCCAGTACTTC. Amino acid sequence: CASSVYAEGETQYF. The chain links TRBV9 to TRBJ2-5; no clear D gene. V lost 1 base and J 5 bases, leaving 12 bases between the germline ends. Germline CDR1 SGDLS, CDR2 YYNGEE. CDR3 length: 14 amino acids.

This clonotype occurred a few times. CDR3 sequence (DNA): TGTGCCAGCAGTTACTCGGGGGGGCCGGTTGAGCAGTTCTTC. Protein sequence: CASSYSGGPVEQFF. The chain is built from TRBV6-5 and TRBJ2-1; a possible D gene is TRBD2 (7 bases). Per germline, CDR1 MNHEY and CDR2 SVGAGI. Trimming shortened V by 0 bases and J by 9 bases, and 12 bases separated the two germline ends. The CDR3 runs 14 residues.

This clonotype was picked up many times. This chain links TRBV12-3 or TRBV12-4 with TRBJ2-2; 9 bases match TRBD1. The trim removed 3 bases at V and 2 bases at J, leaving 4 bases unmatched. The CDR3 loop spans 16 amino acids. The CDR3 loop reads CASSFPGQGNTGELFF. The CDR3 DNA reads as TGTGCCAGCAGTTTCCCGGGACAGGGTAACACCGGGGAGCTGTTTTTT.

This clonotype was counted between two and nine times. CDR3 in amino acids: CASSGTGTYNEQFF. The CDR3 region has the DNA TGCGCCAGCAGCGGGACAGGCACTTACAATGAGCAGTTCTTC. The chain uses TRBV5-1 and TRBJ2-1, with TRBD1 identical over 8 bases. Trimming cost V 4 bases and J 4 bases; bases outside gene matches: 4. Germline CDR1 is SGHRS and CDR2 is YFSETQ. The length of the CDR3 is 14 residues.

The sample holds a few counts of this clonotype. The chain couples TRBV7-9 to TRBJ2-5; no definite D call. CDR1 is SEHNR, CDR2 FQNEAQ, per germline (reference sequence). V lost 2 bases, J lost 5 bases, and 15 bases lay in between. The length of the CDR3 is 15 residues. The CDR3 loop reads CASSLSWAIGETQYF. The CDR3 bases are TGTGCCAGCAGCTTATCGTGGGCTATAGGGGAGACCCAGTACTTC.

This clonotype has a handful of counts. CDR3 protein: CASSLRGQAVHEQYF. CDR3 sequence (DNA): TGCGCCAGCAGCTTACGGGGCCAGGCCGTCCACGAGCAGTACTTC. This chain connects TRBV5-1 to TRBJ2-7; tentatively, D is TRBD1 or TRBD2 (5 bases each). Between the trimmed V and J ends, which lost 2 bases and 5 bases, there was a span of 17 bases. Germline V gives CDR1 SGHRS, CDR2 YFSETQ. The CDR3 sequence is 15 residues long.

The chain carries TRBV20-1 and TRBJ2-4; D is undetermined. The CDR3 extends over 14 amino acids. Trimming took off 6 bases at V and 4 bases at J, with 16 bases between the two ends. CDR1 and CDR2 (germline): DFQATT, SNEGSKA (reference sequence). Here the CDR3 reads CSAKIQVDKNIQYF. DNA for the CDR3: TGCAGTGCCAAAATACAAGTCGATAAAAACATTCAGTACTTC.

This clonotype has only a few counts. The V call is TRBV7-3, the J call TRBJ2-1; 14 nucleotides agree with TRBD2. V lost 4 bases, J lost 10 bases, and 6 bases stayed unmatched. Germline V gene data show CDR1 as SGHTA and CDR2 as FQGTGA. CDR3 length: 15 residues. The CDR3 is CASSSRLAGGPEQFF. The CDR3 region has the DNA TGTGCCAGCAGCTCAAGACTAGCGGGGGGGCCGGAGCAGTTCTTC.

V gene TRBV6-1 combines with J gene TRBJ2-5, with D tentatively TRBD2 (5 bases). The V and J ends lost 7 bases and 4 bases respectively, with 13 bases between them. CDR1 MNHNS and CDR2 SASEGT come from the germline V gene. The CDR3 has 13 amino acids. CDR3 protein: CASTRGFTETQYF. In DNA, the CDR3 is TGTGCCAGCACTAGAGGGTTTACAGAGACCCAGTACTTC.

The CDR3 DNA reads TGTGCCAGCAGCCACGGTACTAACAGGGGCACTAATTCACCCCTCCACTTT. Encoded protein: CASSHGTNRGTNSPLHF. J is TRBJ1-6 and V is TRBV3-1, with 7 bases fitting TRBD1. Germline V lookup: CDR1 LGHDT, CDR2 YNNKEL (reference sequence). Germline trimming cut 3 bases from V and 6 bases from J; bases unmatched to any gene: 11. CDR3 length equals 17 residues. The variable domain in full, with the rest retrieved from reference TRBV3-1 and TRBJ1-6, is DTAVSQTPKYLVTQMGNDKSIKCEQNLGHDTMYWYKQDSKKFLKIMFSYNNKELIINETVPNRFSPKSPDKAHLNLHINSLELGDSAVYFCASSHGTNRGTNSPLHFGNGTRLTVT.

This clonotype was observed a handful of times. The chain has TRBV20-1 and TRBJ2-7, with D unresolved. In germline, CDR1 is DFQATT, CDR2 SNEGSKA (reference sequence). The V end was cut by 0 bases, the J end by 6 bases, with 9 bases between. The CDR3 sequence is 12 residues long. The CDR3, as DNA: TGCAGTGCTAGAGATCAAGCTTTCGAGCAGTACTTC. The encoded protein is CSARDQAFEQYF.

The chain combines TRBV29-1 with TRBJ2-1; D may correspond to TRBD1 or TRBD2 (5 bases each). The CDR3 contains 11 residues. The ends were cut back, 6 bases at V and 9 bases at J, with 12 bases in the middle. Germline CDR1 is SQVTM and CDR2 is ANQGSEA. The CDR3 loop is CSVRWGSEQFF. CDR3 nucleotides: TGCAGCGTGCGTTGGGGGAGTGAGCAGTTCTTC.

Ten or more counts support this clonotype. The chain joins TRBV24-1 to TRBJ1-2, with 7 bases aligning to TRBD1. The CDR3 covers 14 residues. Germline CDR1 is KGHDR and CDR2 is SFDVKD. V was pared by 3 bases and J by 2 bases, with 2 bases of the junction left unmatched. CDR3 DNA sequence: TGTGCCACCAGTGATCCGGGACAGAACTATGGCTACACCTTC. Amino acids: CATSDPGQNYGYTF.

This clonotype was counted only a few times. The chain carries TRBV20-1 and TRBJ2-2, with 9 positions matching TRBD1. The germline V gene encodes CDR1 DFQATT and CDR2 SNEGSKA (reference sequence). Trimming at V came to 6 bases and at J to 6 bases, leaving 5 bases not matched to a gene. This CDR3 has 13 residues. The CDR3 coding sequence is TGCAGTGCGAGACAGGGGGGGGCCGGGGAGCTGTTTTTT. It is translated as CSARQGGAGELFF.

This clonotype was seen repeatedly, ten times or more. This sequence joins TRBV12-3 or TRBV12-4 and TRBJ1-4; weak D call: TRBD1 (5 bases). The V end lost 4 bases, the J end lost 5 bases, and 8 bases lay between the germline ends. There are 13 residues in the CDR3. CDR3 in amino acids: CASSSTENEKLFF. Written as DNA, the CDR3 is TGTGCCAGCAGTTCGACAGAGAATGAAAAACTGTTTTTT.

This clonotype was seen a handful of times. The chain couples TRBV5-6 to TRBJ2-5; D possibly corresponds to TRBD2 (7 bases). The CDR3 runs to 16 residues. Trimming removed 1 base from V and 3 bases from J, with 16 bases in between. Germline V CDR1 and CDR2: SGHDT, YYEEEE. The CDR3 reads CASSLRGGEREETQYF. The DNA of the CDR3 is TGTGCCAGCAGCTTGAGAGGGGGGGAGAGGGAAGAGACCCAGTACTTC.

This clonotype has at least ten counts. V usage is TRBV11-2 and J usage is TRBJ2-5; D perhaps matches TRBD2 (6 bases). The CDR3 has 15 amino acids. CDR1 is SGHAT, CDR2 FQNNGV, per germline. The germline V and J ends were trimmed by 5 bases and 1 base, with 14 bases remaining between them. CDR3 protein: CASSISGTGQETQYF. The CDR3 nucleotides are TGTGCCAGCAGCATTTCCGGGACTGGCCAAGAGACCCAGTACTTC.

In this sample, this clonotype turned up many times. The rearrangement links TRBV20-1 to TRBJ2-5, with 7 positions matching TRBD1. CDR1 is DFQATT, CDR2 SNEGSKA, per germline (reference sequence). The length of the CDR3 is 13 residues. After removal of 3 bases from V and 0 bases from J, the junction contained 1 base not matched to a gene. The CDR3 bases are TGCAGTGCTAGTGACAGGGACCAAGAGACCCAGTACTTC. Its protein is CSASDRDQETQYF.